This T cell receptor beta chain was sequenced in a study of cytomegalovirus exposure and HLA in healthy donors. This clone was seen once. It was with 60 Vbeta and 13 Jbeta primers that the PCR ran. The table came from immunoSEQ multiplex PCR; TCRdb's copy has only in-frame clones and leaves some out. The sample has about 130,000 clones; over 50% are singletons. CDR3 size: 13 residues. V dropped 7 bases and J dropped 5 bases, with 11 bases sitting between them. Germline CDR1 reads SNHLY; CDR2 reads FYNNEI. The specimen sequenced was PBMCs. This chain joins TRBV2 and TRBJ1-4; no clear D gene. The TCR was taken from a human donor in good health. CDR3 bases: TGTGCCAGCAAGCTAGTCACAAATGAAAAACTGTTTTTT. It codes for CASKLVTNEKLFF.